The 10 T cell receptor beta chains presented below share a single source sample, sequenced in a study of T-cell memory formation after mild COVID-19. A single record per CDR3 protein comes from TCRdb applying MiXCR to the 5' RACE reads. The sample shows fewer than 150,000 distinct CDR3 sequences, 20% to 25% of them seen only once. The specimen sequenced was PBMCs or a T cell subset sorted from them (not recorded which). The receptors here all came from a man aged 18 to 30 who had mild COVID-19 (a few samples of this study predate the infection). Cell type and time point are not known.

The table lists this clonotype with a few counts. The chain employs TRBV4-3 and TRBJ2-3; D is unclear. Trimming pared 3 bases from V and 6 bases from J, leaving 19 bases between. CDR3 length: 16 residues. Per germline, CDR1 LGHNA and CDR2 YSLEER. Here the CDR3 DNA reads TGCGCCAGCAGCCACCAGGATGACGACCTCGGGGATACGCAGTATTTT. Translation gives CASSHQDDDLGDTQYF.

This clonotype was found once. The genes are TRBV6-5 and TRBJ1-1; weak D call: TRBD1 (6 bases). The V gene's germline CDR1 is MNHEY and CDR2 SVGAGI. This CDR3 comprises 13 residues. V dropped 4 bases and J dropped 8 bases, with 14 bases sitting between them. The CDR3 nucleotides read TGTGCCAGCAGTTTCCAGGGGCGCACCGAAGCTTTCTTT. Residues: CASSFQGRTEAFF.

This clonotype has only a few counts. The chain recombines TRBV6-2 or TRBV6-3 with TRBJ2-7, with TRBD2 as a possible D gene (6 bases). In germline, CDR1 is MNHEY, CDR2 SVGEGT. Trimming shortened V by 7 bases and J by 0 bases, and 16 bases separated the two germline ends. The CDR3 runs to 15 residues. DNA of the CDR3: TGTGCCAGCATCACCTCAACCGGGAGCTCCTACGAGCAGTACTTC. Amino acid sequence: CASITSTGSSYEQYF.

This clonotype was recorded a few times. The rearrangement joins TRBV7-9 to TRBJ2-1; unclear D gene. V was clipped by 4 bases and J by 7 bases, with 8 bases between them. CDR3 size: 12 residues. Germline V gene lookup returns CDR1 SEHNR and CDR2 FQNEAQ (reference sequence). The CDR3 sequence is CASSSSLNEQFF. CDR3 in DNA: TGTGCCAGCAGCTCATCTCTGAATGAGCAGTTCTTC.

This clonotype was recorded a few times. The genes are TRBV27 and TRBJ1-5; D is unresolved. V lost 2 bases to trimming and J lost 5 bases, with 13 bases between them. The germline V gene has CDR1 MNHEY and CDR2 SMNVEV (reference sequence). The CDR3 is 15 residues long. CDR3 sequence (DNA): TGTGCCAGCAGTTTAGAGGCCGGCAGCCATCAGCCCCAGCATTTT. It yields the protein CASSLEAGSHQPQHF.

The rearrangement uses TRBV19 and TRBJ1-6; TRBD1 agrees at 8 bases. There are 15 residues in the CDR3. The germline V gene encodes CDR1 LNHDA and CDR2 SQIVND (reference sequence). Germline trimming cut 5 bases from V and 7 bases from J; bases unmatched to any gene: 7. The DNA for the CDR3 is TGTGCCAGTAGTGGAACAGGGGGTCTGAATTCACCCCTCCACTTT. Its protein is CASSGTGGLNSPLHF.

This clonotype was found a few times. V usage is TRBV29-1 and J usage is TRBJ2-5, with 11 bases that match TRBD2. J gave up 1 base and V 3 bases, and 4 bases lay outside the gene matches. The CDR3 has 15 residues. CDR1 is SQVTM and CDR2 is ANQGSEA in the germline V gene. CDR3: CSVEGSGGAQETQYF. Here the CDR3 DNA reads TGCAGCGTTGAGGGTAGCGGGGGGGCCCAAGAGACCCAGTACTTC. Full variable domain (remainder filled in from reference TRBV29-1 and TRBJ2-5): SAVISQKPSRDICQRGTSLTIQCQVDSQVTMMFWYRQQPGQSLTLIATANQGSEATYESGFVIDKFPISRPNLTFSTLTVSNMSPEDSSIYLCSVEGSGGAQETQYFGPGTRLLVL.

The V call is TRBV6-5, the J call TRBJ1-2; perhaps TRBD1 as D (5 bases). CDR3 length: 12 residues. CDR1 and CDR2 (germline): MNHEY, SVGAGI. CDR3 sequence: CVTQDPNYGYTF. For the CDR3, the DNA is TGTGTTACACAGGATCCTAACTATGGCTACACCTTC.

This clonotype was observed a handful of times. The chain employs TRBV4-1 and TRBJ1-5, with D perhaps TRBD1 (5 bases). This CDR3 has 15 amino acids. Germline V gene data show CDR1 as MGHRA and CDR2 as YSYEKL. The V gene lost 4 bases and the J gene lost 2 bases, with 12 bases spanning the gap. CDR3 protein: CASSLGEGGNQPQHF. CDR3 in DNA: TGCGCCAGCAGCCTGGGGGAAGGAGGCAATCAGCCCCAGCATTTT.

The chain couples TRBV6-2 or TRBV6-3 to TRBJ2-1; D remains unclear. This CDR3 comprises 13 residues. The V end lost 2 bases, the J end lost 6 bases, and 8 bases lay between the germline ends. Germline-derived CDR1 and CDR2 are MNHEY and SVGEGT. CDR3 nucleotides: TGTGCCAGCAGTTACATAACTGGCAATGAGCAGTTCTTC. This gives the protein CASSYITGNEQFF.